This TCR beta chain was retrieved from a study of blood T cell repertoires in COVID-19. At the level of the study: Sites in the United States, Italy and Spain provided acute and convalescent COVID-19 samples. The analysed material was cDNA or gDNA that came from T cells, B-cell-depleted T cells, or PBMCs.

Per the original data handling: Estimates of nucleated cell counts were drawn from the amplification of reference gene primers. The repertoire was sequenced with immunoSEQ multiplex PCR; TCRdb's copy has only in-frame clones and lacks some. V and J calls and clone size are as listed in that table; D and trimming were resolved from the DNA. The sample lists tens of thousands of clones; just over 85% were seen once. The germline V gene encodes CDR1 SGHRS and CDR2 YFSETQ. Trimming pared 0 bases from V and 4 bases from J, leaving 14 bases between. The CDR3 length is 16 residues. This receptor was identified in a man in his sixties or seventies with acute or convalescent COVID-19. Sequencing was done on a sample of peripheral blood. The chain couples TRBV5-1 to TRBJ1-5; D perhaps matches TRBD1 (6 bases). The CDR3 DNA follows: TGCGCCAGCAGCTTGGGCGACACAGGGTGGAATCAGCCCCAGCATTTT. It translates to CASSLGDTGWNQPQHF.